A selection of T cell receptor beta chains follows, all from one sample in a study of blood T cell repertoires in COVID-19. The assay was immunoSEQ multiplex PCR, and TCRdb's table has in-frame clones only and misses some. The data contain 300,000 to 400,000 clones, roughly nine tenths of them singletons. Sequencing input: peripheral blood. These receptors were collected from a woman in her twenties or thirties with COVID-19, enrolled during active disease. The CDR3 runs from the conserved cysteine through the conserved F or W. Fields, in order: J gene, clone size, V gene, D gene, CDR3 protein, CDR3 DNA. D genes are given only for firm matches. Some rows mark clone size as missing; the rest say once, few, many or name a class of expanded clone.

J gene: TRBJ2-5; clone size: -; V gene: TRBV3-1/TRBV3-2; D gene: -; CDR3 protein: CASSQGLYSGRETQYF; CDR3 DNA: TGTGCCAGCAGCCAAGGCCTATATAGTGGGAGAGAGACCCAGTACTTC
J gene: TRBJ2-1; clone size: -; V gene: TRBV28; D gene: -; CDR3 protein: CASSLSGTTYNEQFF; CDR3 DNA: TGTGCCAGCAGTTTAAGTGGGACAACATACAATGAGCAGTTCTTC
J gene: TRBJ2-7; clone size: -; V gene: TRBV2; D gene: -; CDR3 protein: CASSERAGEQYF; CDR3 DNA: TGTGCCAGCAGTGAGAGGGCCGGGGAGCAGTACTTC
J gene: TRBJ2-7; clone size: -; V gene: TRBV29-1; D gene: -; CDR3 protein: CSVELGGDRPSFEQYF; CDR3 DNA: TGCAGCGTTGAATTGGGGGGTGACCGACCGTCCTTCGAGCAGTACTTC
J gene: TRBJ1-4; clone size: -; V gene: TRBV29-1; D gene: TRBD1; CDR3 protein: CSASQTGESEKLFF; CDR3 DNA: TGCAGCGCCAGCCAGACAGGGGAGAGTGAAAAACTGTTTTTT
J gene: TRBJ2-3; clone size: -; V gene: TRBV28; D gene: -; CDR3 protein: CASSYWLELSTDTQYF; CDR3 DNA: TGTGCCAGCAGTTATTGGCTGGAGTTAAGCACAGATACGCAGTATTTT
J gene: TRBJ2-1; clone size: -; V gene: TRBV19; D gene: TRBD2; CDR3 protein: CASSARTSGLRHNEQFF; CDR3 DNA: TGTGCCAGTAGTGCCCGGACTAGCGGGCTTAGACACAATGAGCAGTTCTTC
J gene: TRBJ2-7; clone size: -; V gene: TRBV11-2; D gene: TRBD1; CDR3 protein: CASSRMTGEASEQYF; CDR3 DNA: TGTGCCAGCAGCCGAATGACAGGGGAAGCGAGCGAGCAGTACTTC
J gene: TRBJ1-5; clone size: -; V gene: TRBV28; D gene: TRBD1; CDR3 protein: CASSFTRQGNQPQHF; CDR3 DNA: TGTGCCAGCAGTTTCACCCGACAGGGAAATCAGCCCCAGCATTTT
J gene: TRBJ2-7; clone size: -; V gene: TRBV5-4; D gene: -; CDR3 protein: CASSLLSTYEQYF; CDR3 DNA: TGTGCCAGCAGCCTACTCTCAACCTACGAGCAGTACTTC
J gene: TRBJ1-5; clone size: -; V gene: TRBV25-1; D gene: -; CDR3 protein: CASSVGDKDQPQHF; CDR3 DNA: TGTGCCAGCAGTGTGGGCGATAAGGATCAGCCCCAGCATTTT
J gene: TRBJ2-1; clone size: few; V gene: TRBV30; D gene: TRBD2; CDR3 protein: CAWKVPGGLAGGHRYNEQFF; CDR3 DNA: TGTGCCTGGAAAGTTCCTGGTGGACTAGCGGGAGGGCACCGGTACAATGAGCAGTTCTTC
J gene: TRBJ2-3; clone size: -; V gene: TRBV5-4; D gene: -; CDR3 protein: CASSLYRTIQDTQYF; CDR3 DNA: TGTGCCAGCAGCTTGTATAGGACTATTCAAGATACGCAGTATTTT
J gene: TRBJ1-5; clone size: -; V gene: TRBV18; D gene: -; CDR3 protein: CASSPLGAGGQPQHF; CDR3 DNA: TGTGCCAGCTCACCACTGGGGGCAGGAGGTCAGCCCCAGCATTTT
J gene: TRBJ2-7; clone size: few; V gene: TRBV6-5; D gene: -; CDR3 protein: CASSYSLQGTYEQYF; CDR3 DNA: TGTGCCAGCAGTTACTCGCTTCAGGGAACCTACGAGCAGTACTTC
J gene: TRBJ2-2; clone size: once; V gene: TRBV5-6; D gene: -; CDR3 protein: CASSLASTVRRYTGELFF; CDR3 DNA: TGTGCCAGCAGCTTGGCCTCAACGGTCAGGCGATACACCGGGGAGCTGTTTTTT
J gene: TRBJ2-1; clone size: -; V gene: TRBV4-1; D gene: TRBD2; CDR3 protein: CASSHRLAGDNEQFF; CDR3 DNA: TGCGCCAGCAGCCATAGACTAGCGGGAGATAATGAGCAGTTCTTC
J gene: TRBJ2-1; clone size: -; V gene: TRBV10-1; D gene: TRBD1; CDR3 protein: CASSGQAAYNEQFF; CDR3 DNA: TGCGCCAGCAGCGGACAGGCGGCTTACAATGAGCAGTTCTTC
J gene: TRBJ1-6; clone size: -; V gene: TRBV7-2; D gene: -; CDR3 protein: CASTPWSSYNSPLHF; CDR3 DNA: TGTGCCAGCACCCCGTGGAGCTCCTATAATTCACCCCTCCACTTT
J gene: TRBJ2-7; clone size: -; V gene: TRBV4-1; D gene: TRBD1; CDR3 protein: CASSLTGEPYRQGYEQYF; CDR3 DNA: TGCGCCAGCAGCCTCACAGGGGAACCCTATAGGCAAGGCTACGAGCAGTACTTC
J gene: TRBJ1-2; clone size: -; V gene: TRBV6-6; D gene: -; CDR3 protein: CASTVTLNYGYTF; CDR3 DNA: TGTGCCAGCACCGTGACACTCAACTATGGCTACACCTTC
J gene: TRBJ2-5; clone size: -; V gene: TRBV4-1; D gene: -; CDR3 protein: CASSQTQGETQYF; CDR3 DNA: TGCGCCAGCAGCCAAACACAGGGAGAGACCCAGTACTTC
J gene: TRBJ2-1; clone size: -; V gene: TRBV29-1; D gene: -; CDR3 protein: CSVDSDRQGNEQFF; CDR3 DNA: TGCAGCGTTGATTCGGATCGGCAGGGAAATGAGCAGTTCTTC
J gene: TRBJ2-3; clone size: -; V gene: TRBV7-9; D gene: TRBD2; CDR3 protein: CAAFRAGGSTDTQYF; CDR3 DNA: TGTGCCGCCTTCCGGGCGGGAGGCTCCACAGATACGCAGTATTTT
J gene: TRBJ1-2; clone size: -; V gene: TRBV2; D gene: TRBD1; CDR3 protein: CASSEDRGRLDGYTF; CDR3 DNA: TGTGCCAGCAGCGAAGACAGGGGGAGGCTGGATGGCTACACCTTC
J gene: TRBJ2-7; clone size: -; V gene: TRBV27; D gene: TRBD1; CDR3 protein: CASSPDSDRGHEQYF; CDR3 DNA: TGTGCCAGCAGTCCAGATTCGGACAGGGGCCACGAGCAGTACTTC
J gene: TRBJ2-1; clone size: -; V gene: TRBV10-3; D gene: -; CDR3 protein: CAISAQAGLTLSYNEQFF; CDR3 DNA: TGTGCCATCAGTGCACAAGCAGGACTGACACTTTCCTACAATGAGCAGTTCTTC
J gene: TRBJ1-6; clone size: -; V gene: TRBV4-3; D gene: TRBD1; CDR3 protein: CASSQTTGGHGSLHF; CDR3 DNA: TGCGCCAGCAGCCAAACTACAGGGGGGCATGGATCCCTCCACTTT
J gene: TRBJ1-2; clone size: -; V gene: TRBV3-1/TRBV3-2; D gene: TRBD1; CDR3 protein: CASSPSDREGGYTF; CDR3 DNA: TGTGCCAGCAGCCCGTCGGACAGGGAGGGTGGCTACACCTTC
J gene: TRBJ1-4; clone size: -; V gene: TRBV24-1; D gene: -; CDR3 protein: CATSDSTEKLFF; CDR3 DNA: TGTGCCACCAGTGACTCCACAGAAAAACTGTTTTTT
J gene: TRBJ2-7; clone size: -; V gene: TRBV28; D gene: TRBD1; CDR3 protein: CATQGAREQYF; CDR3 DNA: TGTGCCACCCAGGGGGCGAGGGAGCAGTACTTC
J gene: TRBJ1-1; clone size: -; V gene: TRBV4-2; D gene: -; CDR3 protein: CASSQDLRSTGPPSAFF; CDR3 DNA: TGTGCCAGCAGCCAAGATCTGAGATCAACAGGGCCACCGTCGGCTTTCTTT
J gene: TRBJ2-2; clone size: -; V gene: TRBV7-8; D gene: TRBD1; CDR3 protein: CASSLAGTANTGELFF; CDR3 DNA: TGTGCCAGCAGCCTGGCCGGGACAGCCAACACCGGGGAGCTGTTTTTT
J gene: TRBJ2-3; clone size: -; V gene: TRBV3-1/TRBV3-2; D gene: -; CDR3 protein: CASTLRRGGSTDTQYF; CDR3 DNA: TGTGCCAGCACCCTAAGGAGGGGTGGGAGCACAGATACGCAGTATTTT
J gene: TRBJ1-2; clone size: -; V gene: TRBV3-1/TRBV3-2; D gene: -; CDR3 protein: CASSHDSNYGYTF; CDR3 DNA: TGTGCCAGCAGCCATGACAGCAACTATGGCTACACCTTC
J gene: TRBJ1-6; clone size: -; V gene: TRBV7-2; D gene: -; CDR3 protein: CASSRTNSPLHF; CDR3 DNA: TGTGCCAGCAGCCGTACAAATTCACCCCTCCACTTT